This T cell receptor beta chain was recorded in a study of blood T cell repertoires in COVID-19. Study as a whole: T cells, B-cell-depleted T cells, or PBMCs provided the cDNA or gDNA that served as material.

V lost 6 bases to trimming and J lost 3 bases; unmatched junction nucleotides: 9. This CDR3 spans 15 amino acids. Germline CDR1 is SNHLY and CDR2 is FYNNEI. Recruitment covered about 25 US areas and drew participants whose ages spanned roughly 18 to 90 years. Participants were placed into cohorts based on the clinical history they reported. Source study methods: Amplifying reference gene primers gave estimates of nucleated cell counts. Measured with immunoSEQ multiplex PCR; TCRdb has only the in-frame clones, and not every one. That table supplies the V and J calls and clone size; D and trimming were determined from the DNA. The data show 100,000 to 150,000 clones, around 83% seen once.

What was sequenced was PBMCs or T cells enriched from blood (not recorded which). This TCR was sampled from a woman aged 25 to 39 who had recovered from COVID-19. The J gene is TRBJ2-7, the V gene TRBV2; 9 bases are a match to TRBD1. CDR3 in DNA: TGTGCCAGCAGGAGGGGACAGGGAAGTGGCTACGAGCAGTACTTC. It is translated as CASRRGQGSGYEQYF. The entire variable domain, with the rest obtained from reference TRBV2 and TRBJ2-7, is as follows: EPEVTQTPSHQVTQMGQEVILRCVPISNHLYFYWYRQILGQKVEFLVSFYNNEISEKSEIFDDQFSVERPDGSNFTLKIRSTKLEDSAMYFCASRRGQGSGYEQYFGPGTRLTVT.